This T cell receptor beta chain was sequenced in a study of blood T cell repertoires in COVID-19. In the study overall: There were acute and convalescent COVID-19 samples, and they came from the United States, Italy and Spain.

This table comes from immunoSEQ multiplex PCR, and its TCRdb copy is limited to in-frame clones, with some not included. The table lists 95,000 to 150,000 clones, 80% to 90% of them singletons. After removal of 3 bases from V and 5 bases from J, the junction contained 5 bases not matched to a gene. Germline V gene sequence: CDR1 LNHDA, CDR2 SQIVND (reference sequence). This CDR3 has 14 residues. The TCR originated in a man in his sixties or seventies with active or convalescent COVID-19. Sample: peripheral blood. The chain has TRBV19 and TRBJ2-5, with TRBD2 matching 8 bases. The CDR3 nucleotides read TGTGCCAGTAGTATGGCGAGCGGGAGTGAGACCCAGTACTTC. Its translation is CASSMASGSETQYF.